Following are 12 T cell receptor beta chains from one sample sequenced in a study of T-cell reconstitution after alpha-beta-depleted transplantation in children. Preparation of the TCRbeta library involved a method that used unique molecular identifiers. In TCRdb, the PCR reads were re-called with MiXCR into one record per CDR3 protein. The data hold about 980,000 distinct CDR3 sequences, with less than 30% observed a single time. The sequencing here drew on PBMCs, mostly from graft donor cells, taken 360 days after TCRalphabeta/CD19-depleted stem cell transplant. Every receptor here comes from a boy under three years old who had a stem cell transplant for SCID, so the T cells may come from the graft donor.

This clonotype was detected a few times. The CDR3 protein is CSASMAPYGYTF. CDR3 in DNA: TGCAGTGCTAGTATGGCCCCCTATGGCTACACCTTC. The chain couples TRBV20-1 to TRBJ1-2; D is uncertain. The V and J ends lost 3 bases and 4 bases respectively, with 9 bases between them. Germline lookup yields CDR1 DFQATT and CDR2 SNEGSKA (reference sequence). This CDR3 region has 12 residues.

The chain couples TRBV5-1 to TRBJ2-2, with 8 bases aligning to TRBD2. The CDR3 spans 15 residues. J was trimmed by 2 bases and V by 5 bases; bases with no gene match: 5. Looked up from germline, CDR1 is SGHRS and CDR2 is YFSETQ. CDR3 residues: CASRRAGENTGELFF. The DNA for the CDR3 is TGCGCCAGCAGAAGAGCGGGGGAAAACACCGGGGAGCTGTTTTTT.

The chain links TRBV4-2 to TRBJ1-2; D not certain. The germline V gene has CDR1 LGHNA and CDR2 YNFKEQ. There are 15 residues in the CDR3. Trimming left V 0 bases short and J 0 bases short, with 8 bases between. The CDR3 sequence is CASSQDLVTNYGYTF. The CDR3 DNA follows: TGTGCCAGCAGCCAAGATCTGGTTACTAACTATGGCTACACCTTC.

Here the CDR3 DNA reads TGTGCCAGCAGTTACCCGTCCCTCACGGACAGGGTTCGAGACGAGCAGTACTTC. Translated: CASSYPSLTDRVRDEQYF. V usage is TRBV6-2 or TRBV6-3 and J usage is TRBJ2-7; the match to TRBD1 covers 8 bases. With 2 bases clipped from V and 5 bases from J, the junction kept 17 bases outside the gene matches. Per the germline V gene, CDR1 is MNHEY and CDR2 is SVGEGT. The length of the CDR3 is 18 residues.

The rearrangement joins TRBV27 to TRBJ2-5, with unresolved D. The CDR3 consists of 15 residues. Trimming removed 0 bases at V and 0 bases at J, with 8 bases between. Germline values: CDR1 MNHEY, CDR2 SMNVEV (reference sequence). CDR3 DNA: TGTGCCAGCAGTTTATCGGGGAACCACCAAGAGACCCAGTACTTC. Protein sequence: CASSLSGNHQETQYF.

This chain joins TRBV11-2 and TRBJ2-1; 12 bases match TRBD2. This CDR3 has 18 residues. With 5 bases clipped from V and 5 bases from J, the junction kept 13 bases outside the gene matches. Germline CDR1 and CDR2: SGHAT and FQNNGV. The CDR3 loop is CASSRSLAGGHKNNEQFF. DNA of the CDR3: TGTGCCAGCAGCCGTTCCCTAGCGGGGGGGCATAAGAACAATGAGCAGTTCTTC.

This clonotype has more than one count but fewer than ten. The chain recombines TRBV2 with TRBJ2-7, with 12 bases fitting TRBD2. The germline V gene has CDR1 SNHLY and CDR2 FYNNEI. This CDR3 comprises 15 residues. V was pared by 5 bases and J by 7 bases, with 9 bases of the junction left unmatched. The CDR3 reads CASSPTLAGGREQYF. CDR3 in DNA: TGTGCCAGCAGTCCTACCCTAGCGGGGGGGCGAGAGCAGTACTTC.

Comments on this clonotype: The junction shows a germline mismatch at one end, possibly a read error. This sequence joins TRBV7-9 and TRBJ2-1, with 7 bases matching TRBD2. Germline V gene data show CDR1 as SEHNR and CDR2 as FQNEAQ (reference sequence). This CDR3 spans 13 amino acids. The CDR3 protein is CAGSGAPYNEQFF. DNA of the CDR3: TGTGCCGGCAGCGGGGCCCCTTACAATGAGCAGTTCTTC.

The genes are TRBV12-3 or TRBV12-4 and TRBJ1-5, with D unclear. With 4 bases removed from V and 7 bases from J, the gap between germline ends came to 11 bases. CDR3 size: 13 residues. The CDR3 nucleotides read TGTGCCAGCAGTTCCACAACGGGCCAGCCCCAGCATTTT. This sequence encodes CASSSTTGQPQHF.

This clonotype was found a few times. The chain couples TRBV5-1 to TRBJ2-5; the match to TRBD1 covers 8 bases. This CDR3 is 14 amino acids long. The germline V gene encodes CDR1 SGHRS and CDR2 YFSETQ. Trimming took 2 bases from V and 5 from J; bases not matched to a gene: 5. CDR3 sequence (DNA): TGCGCCAGCAGCTTTAACCAGGGGGCGGAGACCCAGTACTTC. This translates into CASSFNQGAETQYF.

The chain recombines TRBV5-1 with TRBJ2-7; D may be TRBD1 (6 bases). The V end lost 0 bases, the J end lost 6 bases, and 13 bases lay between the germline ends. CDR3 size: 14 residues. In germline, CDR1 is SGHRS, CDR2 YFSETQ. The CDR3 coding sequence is TGCGCCAGCAGCTTGGAGGCAGGGGTTTCCGAGCAGTACTTC. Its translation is CASSLEAGVSEQYF.

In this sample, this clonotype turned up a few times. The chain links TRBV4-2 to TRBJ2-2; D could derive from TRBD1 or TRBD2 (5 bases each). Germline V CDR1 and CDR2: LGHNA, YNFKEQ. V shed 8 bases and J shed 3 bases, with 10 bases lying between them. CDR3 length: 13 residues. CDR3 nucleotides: TGTGCCAGCCGGGACCCCTACACCGGGGAGCTGTTTTTT. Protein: CASRDPYTGELFF.